One TCR beta chain is described in this entry. Antigen: not known. The CDR3 runs to 18 residues. The germline gives CDR1 LNHNV, CDR2 YYDKDF (reference sequence). V was pared by 1 base and J by 0 bases, with 6 bases of the junction left unmatched. This specimen belongs to a study of vaccination effects on CD4 cells after COVID-19. With 10 days of culture completed, CD4+ T cells were isolated. Two-dose BNT162b2 or mRNA-1273 vaccination was given to participants. Data came from immunoSEQ multiplex PCR; TCRdb stores just in-frame clones and leaves some out. The table records tens of thousands of clones, roughly 73% of them present only once.

The receptor's source is a human donor who received a COVID-19 vaccine. This sequence joins TRBV15 and TRBJ2-6; TRBD1 matches 7 bases. The material sequenced was CD4+ T cells from PBMCs cultured without peptide, taken after COVID-19 vaccination. CDR3 residues: CATSRGPGQNSGANVLTF. CDR3 nucleotides: TGTGCCACCAGCAGAGGGCCGGGACAGAACTCTGGGGCCAACGTCCTGACTTTC.